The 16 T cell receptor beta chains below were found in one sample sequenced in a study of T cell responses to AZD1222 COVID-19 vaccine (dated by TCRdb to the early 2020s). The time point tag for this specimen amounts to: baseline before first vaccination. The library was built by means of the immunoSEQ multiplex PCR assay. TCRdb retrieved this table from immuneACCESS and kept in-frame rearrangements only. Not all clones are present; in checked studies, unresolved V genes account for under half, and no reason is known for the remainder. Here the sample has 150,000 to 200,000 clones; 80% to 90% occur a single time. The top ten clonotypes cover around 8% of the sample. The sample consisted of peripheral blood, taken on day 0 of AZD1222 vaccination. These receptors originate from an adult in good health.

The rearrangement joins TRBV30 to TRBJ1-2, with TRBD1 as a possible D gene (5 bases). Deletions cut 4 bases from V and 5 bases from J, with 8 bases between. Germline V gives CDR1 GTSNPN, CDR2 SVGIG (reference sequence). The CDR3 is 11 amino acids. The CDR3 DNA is TGTGCCTGGACCACAGGTTATGGCTACACCTTC. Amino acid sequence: CAWTTGYGYTF.

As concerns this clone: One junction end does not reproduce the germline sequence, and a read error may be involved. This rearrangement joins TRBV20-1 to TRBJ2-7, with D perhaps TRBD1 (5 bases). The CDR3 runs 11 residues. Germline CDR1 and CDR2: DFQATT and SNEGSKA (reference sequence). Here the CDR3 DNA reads TGCAGTGCTAGAGTAAAGGACACTGGTGAATTC. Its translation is CSARVKDTGEF.

In nucleotides, the CDR3 is TGTGCCAGCAGTTACGGGACGGGCAATCAGCCCCAGCATTTT. This codes for CASSYGTGNQPQHF. The rearrangement links TRBV6-5 to TRBJ1-5, with D perhaps TRBD1 (5 bases). CDR3 length: 14 amino acids. Germline lookup yields CDR1 MNHEY and CDR2 SVGAGI. The V and J ends lost 2 bases and 2 bases respectively, with 7 bases between them.

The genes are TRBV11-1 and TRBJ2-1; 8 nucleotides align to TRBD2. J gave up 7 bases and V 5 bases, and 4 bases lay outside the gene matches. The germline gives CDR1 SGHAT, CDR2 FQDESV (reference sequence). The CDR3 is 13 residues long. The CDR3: CASSPPGGNEQFF. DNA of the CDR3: TGTGCCAGCAGCCCTCCGGGAGGGAATGAGCAGTTCTTC.

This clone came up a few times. The CDR3 DNA sequence: TGTGCCAGCAGTTTAAGGGACAGGGGACACTACGAGCAGTACTTC. Its translation: CASSLRDRGHYEQYF. The V call is TRBV28, the J call TRBJ2-7, with 10 bases fitting TRBD1. Per germline, CDR1 MDHEN and CDR2 SYDVKM. This CDR3 contains 15 residues. V gave up 2 bases and J gave up 3 bases; unmatched junction bases: 4.

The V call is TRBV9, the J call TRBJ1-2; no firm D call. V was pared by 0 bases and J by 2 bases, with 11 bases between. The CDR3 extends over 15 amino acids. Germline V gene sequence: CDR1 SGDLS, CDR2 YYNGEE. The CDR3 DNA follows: TGTGCCAGCAGCGTAGATCTCCTCAGGAACTATGGCTACACCTTC. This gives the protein CASSVDLLRNYGYTF. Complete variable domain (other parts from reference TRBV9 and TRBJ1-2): DSGVTQTPKHLITATGQRVTLRCSPRSGDLSVYWYQQSLDQGLQFLIQYYNGEERAKGNILERFSAQQFPDLHSELNLSSLELGDSALYFCASSVDLLRNYGYTFGSGTRLTVV.

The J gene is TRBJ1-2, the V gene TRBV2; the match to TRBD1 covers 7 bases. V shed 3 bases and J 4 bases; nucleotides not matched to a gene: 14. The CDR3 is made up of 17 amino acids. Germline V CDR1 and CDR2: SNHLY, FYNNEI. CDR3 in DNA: TGTGCCAGCAGTGATCTCCGACAGGGCGGCTATCCCTATGGCTACACCTTC. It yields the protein CASSDLRQGGYPYGYTF.

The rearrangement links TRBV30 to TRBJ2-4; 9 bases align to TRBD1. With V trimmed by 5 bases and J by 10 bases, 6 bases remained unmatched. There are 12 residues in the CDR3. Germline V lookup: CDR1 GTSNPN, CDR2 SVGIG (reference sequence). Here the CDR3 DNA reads TGTGCCTGGGGGGGACAGGGTCAAATTCAGTACTTC. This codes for CAWGGQGQIQYF.

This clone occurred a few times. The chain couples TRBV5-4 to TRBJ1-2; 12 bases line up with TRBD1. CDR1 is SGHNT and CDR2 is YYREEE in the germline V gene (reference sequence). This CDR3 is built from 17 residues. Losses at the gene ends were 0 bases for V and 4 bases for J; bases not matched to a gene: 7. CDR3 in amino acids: CASSLEGLGQGAYGYTF. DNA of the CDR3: TGTGCCAGCAGCTTGGAGGGATTGGGACAGGGGGCCTATGGCTACACCTTC.

CDR3 protein: CASSPPGQGPTYSGNTIYF. CDR3 coding DNA: TGTGCCAGTAGCCCCCCAGGACAGGGGCCTACTTACTCTGGAAACACCATATATTTT. The gene calls are TRBV19 and TRBJ1-3; 9 bases line up with TRBD1. The V and J ends lost 6 bases and 0 bases, in that order; junction bases with no gene match: 15. The length of the CDR3 is 19 residues. CDR1 and CDR2 from the germline V gene are LNHDA and SQIVND (reference sequence).

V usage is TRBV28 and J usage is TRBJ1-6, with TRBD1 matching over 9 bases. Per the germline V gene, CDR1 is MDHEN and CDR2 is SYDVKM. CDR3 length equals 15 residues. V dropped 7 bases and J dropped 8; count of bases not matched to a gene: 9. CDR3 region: CASTPSDRGYSPLHF. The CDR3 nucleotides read TGTGCCAGCACCCCTTCGGACAGGGGATATTCACCCCTCCACTTT.

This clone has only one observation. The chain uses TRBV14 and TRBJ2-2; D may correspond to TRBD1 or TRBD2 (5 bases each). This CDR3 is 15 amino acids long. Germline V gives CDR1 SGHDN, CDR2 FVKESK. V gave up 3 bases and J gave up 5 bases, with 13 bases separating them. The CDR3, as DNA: TGTGCCAGCAGCCACGGGACCGCCGGGACCGGGGAGCTGTTTTTT. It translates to CASSHGTAGTGELFF.

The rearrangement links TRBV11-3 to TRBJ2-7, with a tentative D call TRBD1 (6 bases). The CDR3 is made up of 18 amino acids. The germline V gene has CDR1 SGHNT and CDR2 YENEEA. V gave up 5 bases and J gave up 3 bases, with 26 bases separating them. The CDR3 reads CASSVIPLSGRGSYEQYF. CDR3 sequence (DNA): TGTGCCAGCAGCGTCATCCCCCTCTCGGGAAGGGGGAGCTACGAGCAGTACTTC.

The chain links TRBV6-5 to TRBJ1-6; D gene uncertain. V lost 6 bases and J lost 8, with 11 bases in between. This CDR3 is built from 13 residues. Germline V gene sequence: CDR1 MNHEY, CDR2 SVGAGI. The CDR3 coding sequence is TGTGCCAGCAGCTCCCGTTGGGATTCACCCCTCCACTTT. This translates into CASSSRWDSPLHF.

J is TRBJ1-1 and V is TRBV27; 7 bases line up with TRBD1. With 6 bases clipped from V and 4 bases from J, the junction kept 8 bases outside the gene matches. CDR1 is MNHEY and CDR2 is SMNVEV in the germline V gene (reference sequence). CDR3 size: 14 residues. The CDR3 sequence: CASRWTGPSTEAFF. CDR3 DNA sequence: TGTGCCAGCAGGTGGACAGGCCCCAGCACTGAAGCTTTCTTT.

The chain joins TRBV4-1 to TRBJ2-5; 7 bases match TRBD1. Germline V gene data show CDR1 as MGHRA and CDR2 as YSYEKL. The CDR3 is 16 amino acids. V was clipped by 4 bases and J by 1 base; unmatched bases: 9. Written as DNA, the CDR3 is TGCGCCAGCAGCCTTGGGGGACAGACTATCCAAGAGACCCAGTACTTC. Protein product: CASSLGGQTIQETQYF.